This TCR beta chain was captured in a study of T cells in localized non-small cell lung cancer (TCRdb year 2020). About the full investigation: The study examined T cell repertoires in roughly 240 patients with early-stage NSCLC and compared tumors with uninvolved tumor-adjacent lungs. The cohort was made up of around 240 treatment-naive NSCLC patients whose localized lung tumors had been resected. NSCLC patients had a mean age of around 70 years, and 120 to 150 were male and 107 female.

What the work shows at the level of the full study, not this receptor alone: Because multi-region tumor sequencing was not performed, intratumor heterogeneity could not be ruled out. Uninvolved tumor-adjacent lung showed the highest T cell clonality, higher than tumor, which suggests more focused antigenic responses in the adjacent lung. Higher T cell density in blood was associated with longer overall survival, whereas higher clonality in adjacent lung was associated with shorter survival. Since the design was exploratory, TCR variables were selected using unadjusted p-values with no false-discovery rate correction. A median of 57 of the top 100 tumor clones were detected in paired uninvolved adjacent lung, and 28 of these tumor clones were also found among the top 100 clones of the paired uninvolved adjacent lung.

The immunoSEQ Assay was used to sequence TCR beta CDR3 regions from DNA. Processing in the source paper ran as follows. T cell density was computed as TCR beta template counts normalized to usable DNA estimated by amplifying housekeeping genes. Richness was estimated using the preseqR package, with extrapolation to 400,000 templates for PBMC samples and to 120,000 templates for tissue samples. Clonality was defined by subtracting Pielou's evenness from one. Tissue-enriched TCRs were identified through differential abundance testing performed on productive amino-acid clonotypes, with a minimum total count of 5 and an alpha of 0.1. The Jaccard Index and the Morisita Overlap Index were used to quantify repertoire overlap between compartments. GLIPH grouped TCR beta CDR3s together with public tetramer-defined viral CDR3s, and a viral motif had to include at least three viral sequences and show V-gene enrichment. TCRdb stores this immuneACCESS table with in-frame sequences only. Part of the clones is absent; in the studies checked, under half of the shortfall reflects unresolved V genes, and no reason is known for the rest. The DNA gave D and trimming, while V, J and clone size come from that table. The sample contains a few thousand clones, roughly 28% of them found a single time. The ten largest clones take up about 12% of the sample.

Note on this clone: Its target antigen remains unknown. Base qualities were left out, and no much larger clone turns up one base away.

Two independent pathologists confirmed that the uninvolved adjacent lung, which was taken at least 2 cm from the tumor margin, was free of atypia. At diagnosis, tumor, uninvolved tumor-adjacent lung and peripheral blood were collected and then preserved as a mix of FFPE and fresh-frozen material. This TCR came from a male donor aged 60 or older with stage II lung adenocarcinoma. The sequences come from normal lung tissue next to the tumor, collected before any cancer treatment.

CDR3 loop: CASSRTSRTPYEQYF. The DNA is as follows: TGTGCCAGTAGTCGTACCAGCCGAACCCCCTACGAGCAGTACTTC. The V and J segments used are TRBV19 and TRBJ2-7; there is no confident call for the D gene. Trimming costs V 5 bases and J 2 bases, and their ends lie 16 bases apart. The germline V gene (reference sequence) yields LNHDA for CDR1 and SQIVND for CDR2. From the cysteine up to the phenylalanine, the CDR3 has a length of 15 residues. CDR3 DNA is the only sequence kept; it has 45 bases, read in frame from the first base. Outside the CDR3, residues come from the reference TRBV19 and TRBJ2-7 proteins, so the full variable domain is: DGGITQSPKYLFRKEGQNVTLSCEQNLNHDAMYWYRQDPGQGLRLIYYSQIVNDFQKGDIAEGYSVSREKKESFPLTVTSAQKNPTAFYLCASSRTSRTPYEQYFGPGTRLTVT.